These T cell receptor beta chains were read from a single sample in a study of T cells in narcolepsy. Measured with immunoSEQ multiplex PCR; TCRdb has only the in-frame clones, and not every one. The sample has 23,000 or so clones, roughly four fifths seen once; the top ten hold roughly 1.3%. Sequenced material: CD45RA- memory CD4+ T cells from PBMCs. These TCRs come from a human donor with narcolepsy. Each CDR3 is given with its conserved first and last residue. D genes are given only for firm matches.

j_gene | d_gene | v_gene | CDR3aa
TRBJ1-5 | NA | TRBV19 | CASSPTRGDQPQHF
TRBJ2-5 | TRBD2 | TRBV19 | CASWGEGTQYF
TRBJ1-2 | TRBD1 | TRBV28 | CASSARQGVNFYGYTF
TRBJ2-7 | NA | TRBV7-2 | CASSSSGLGEQYF
TRBJ2-3 | NA | TRBV13 | CASSSGLRGSTDTQYF
TRBJ2-7 | TRBD1 | TRBV29-1 | CSIFDRANEQYF
TRBJ1-2 | NA | TRBV5-1 | CASSADRINYGYTF
TRBJ1-5 | NA | TRBV6-6 | CASSRARSNQPQHF
TRBJ1-6 | NA | TRBV7-6 | CASSRAGDSPLHF
TRBJ2-1 | NA | TRBV7-7 | CASSLDRNSYNEQFF
TRBJ2-1 | TRBD2 | TRBV5-4 | CASSYPGTSFNEQFF
NA | NA | TRBV27 | CASHRSSYEQYF
TRBJ2-5 | NA | TRBV5-1 | CASSLLGGARTQYF
TRBJ2-5 | NA | TRBV2 | CASTPRGTDGGQYF
TRBJ2-3 | TRBD2 | TRBV4-3 | CASSQGTRTGRGAPDTQYF
TRBJ2-1 | NA | TRBV28 | CASSSSGHSSYNEQFF
TRBJ1-2 | NA | TRBV18 | CASSPLRRELTLNYGYTF
TRBJ1-5 | NA | TRBV28 | CASSLLGRVRSQPQHF
TRBJ2-1 | TRBD2 | TRBV19 | CASSTSGRAGNEQFF
TRBJ2-1 | TRBD2 | TRBV5-4 | CASSLDLAGGNEQFF
TRBJ2-7 | TRBD2 | TRBV4-2 | CASSQDLADYEQYF
TRBJ2-7 | TRBD2 | TRBV7-9 | CASSLVGPSGSGEQYF
TRBJ2-3 | NA | TRBV2 | CASGGPAGDTQYF
TRBJ2-2 | TRBD1 | TRBV5-4 | CASSSAQGRELFF
TRBJ2-1 | NA | TRBV11-2 | CASSFLLLQVNEQFF
TRBJ1-4 | NA | TRBV4-2 | CASSQDLAVRGFSTNEKLFF
TRBJ2-1 | NA | TRBV6-1 | CATSDARNEQFF
TRBJ2-1 | TRBD2 | TRBV10-3 | CAISESKAAGDEQFF
TRBJ1-4 | TRBD1 | TRBV5-1 | CASSPGTGGEKLFF
TRBJ1-2 | NA | TRBV25-1 | CASRQGSNYGYTF
TRBJ1-1 | NA | TRBV2 | CASRETPGVLTEAFF
TRBJ2-7 | NA | TRBV11-2 | CASSPGGAYEQYF
TRBJ2-3 | NA | TRBV25-1 | CASRVTDTQYF
TRBJ2-2 | TRBD1 | TRBV4-1 | CASSQVGTGRTGELFF
TRBJ2-7 | NA | TRBV28 | CASSRQTYYEQYF
TRBJ2-1 | NA | TRBV9 | CASSATTPGPYNEQFF
TRBJ2-3 | TRBD1 | TRBV5-1 | CASSMGQGADTQYF
TRBJ2-5 | NA | TRBV6-6 | CASSPFFSGETQYF
TRBJ1-5 | NA | TRBV21-1 | CASSKGQGYSNQPQHF
TRBJ2-6 | NA | TRBV14 | CASSEEYSGANVLTF
TRBJ1-5 | TRBD1 | TRBV19 | CASNRGLQPQHF
TRBJ2-3 | NA | TRBV5-1 | CASSLNSGSPGDTQYF
TRBJ1-2 | TRBD1 | TRBV6-6 | CASRETGTVGGGYTF
TRBJ2-6 | TRBD2 | TRBV10-3 | CAIRTSSGSLPGANVLTF
TRBJ2-7 | NA | TRBV20-1 | CTAWGDEQYF
NA | TRBD1 | TRBV5-6 | CASSRGQSTYEQYF
TRBJ1-5 | NA | TRBV28 | CASSLMGRGSNQPQHF
TRBJ2-7 | NA | TRBV19 | CASSGAVGYEQYF
TRBJ2-1 | NA | TRBV27 | CASSIRVGSGYNEQFF
TRBJ2-7 | TRBD2 | TRBV23-1 | CASSQGFRLAVYEQYF
TRBJ2-2 | NA | TRBV6-1 | CASSEQGNTGELFF
TRBJ2-1 | NA | TRBV7-2 | CASSLKAPLASEQFF
TRBJ2-2 | NA | TRBV19 | CASSTTVTGELFF
TRBJ1-2 | NA | TRBV5-1 | CASSLEGVRGYTF
TRBJ2-3 | NA | TRBV5-6 | CASSLGELRLSTDTQYF